The clone carrying this TCR beta chain was detected once. The data belong to a study of blood T cell repertoires in COVID-19. Germline CDR1 and CDR2: SGDLS and YYNGEE. Trimming cost V 2 bases and J 8 bases, with 11 bases left between them. There are 13 residues in the CDR3. In the source study's methods: Nucleated cell counts were estimated from reference gene primer amplification. Method: immunoSEQ multiplex PCR; TCRdb's copy keeps in-frame clones and lacks some. V and J calls plus clone size are reproduced from that table; the DNA served to infer D and trimming. The sample carries under 300,000 clones, around 87% recorded once.

The origin of this receptor is a woman between 65 and 79 years old with active or convalescent COVID-19. This rearrangement joins TRBV9 to TRBJ2-1; D possibly corresponds to TRBD2 (6 bases). The specimen sequenced was peripheral blood. This CDR3 is CASSVPGRYEQFF. CDR3 bases: TGTGCCAGCAGCGTCCCAGGGAGGTATGAGCAGTTCTTC.